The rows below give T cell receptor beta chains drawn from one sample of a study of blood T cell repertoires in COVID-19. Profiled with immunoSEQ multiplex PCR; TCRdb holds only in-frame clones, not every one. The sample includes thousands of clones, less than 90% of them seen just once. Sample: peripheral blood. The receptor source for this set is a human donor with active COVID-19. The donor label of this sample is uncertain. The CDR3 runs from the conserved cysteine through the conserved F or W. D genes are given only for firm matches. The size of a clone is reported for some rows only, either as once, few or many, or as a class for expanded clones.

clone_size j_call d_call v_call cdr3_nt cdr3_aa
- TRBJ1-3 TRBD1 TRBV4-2 TGTGCCAGCAGCCAAGAGGTCCGGACAGGGGGCCGGTTGAGCTCTGGAAACACCATATATTTT CASSQEVRTGGRLSSGNTIYF
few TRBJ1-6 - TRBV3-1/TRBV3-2 TGTGCCAGCAGCCAAGTTTTAATAGCGGGGTCGGATTCACCCCTCCACTTT CASSQVLIAGSDSPLHF
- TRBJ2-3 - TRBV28 TGTGCCAGCAACTTACGGCCTTCCGGGAGAGGGACAGATACGCAGTATTTT CASNLRPSGRGTDTQYF
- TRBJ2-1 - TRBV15 TGTGCCACCAGCAGAGCCCCGACTACAAACAATGAGCAGTTCTTC CATSRAPTTNNEQFF
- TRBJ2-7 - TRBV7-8 TGTGCCAGCAGCTTAACGACAGGCAACTCCTACGAGCAGTACTTC CASSLTTGNSYEQYF
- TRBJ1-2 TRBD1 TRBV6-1 TGTGCCAGCAGTGAAGAGACAGGGGGAAACTATGGCTACACCTTC CASSEETGGNYGYTF
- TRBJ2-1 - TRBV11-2 TGTGCCAGCAGCTTTCACTCCAATGAGCAGTTCTTC CASSFHSNEQFF
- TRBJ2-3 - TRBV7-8 TGTGCCAGCAGCTTAGCGGCGGGCGCGGATACGCAGTATTTT CASSLAAGADTQYF
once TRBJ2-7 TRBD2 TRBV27 TGTGCCAGCAGTTTCTCGGGACTAGCGGGGTTTCGGGAGCAGTACTTC CASSFSGLAGFREQYF
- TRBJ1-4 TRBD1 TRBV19 TGTGCCAGTAGCACAGGGGTCACCACGGAGGAAAAACTGTTTTTT CASSTGVTTEEKLFF
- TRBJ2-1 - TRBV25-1 TGTGCCAGCAGTCAGGGCTATGAGCAGTTCTTC CASSQGYEQFF
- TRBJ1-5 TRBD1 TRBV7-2 TGTGCCAGCAGCTCTAGGACAGGGAGGGATCAGCCCCAGCATTTT CASSSRTGRDQPQHF
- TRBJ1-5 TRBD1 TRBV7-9 TGTGCCAGCAGCTTGGGGGACAGAAATCAGCCCCAGCATTTT CASSLGDRNQPQHF
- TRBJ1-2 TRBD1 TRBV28 TGTGCCAGCAGTTCGACAGGGCTGTCCTATGGCTACACCTTC CASSSTGLSYGYTF
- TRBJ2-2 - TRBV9 TGTGCCAGCAGCACTGGACAGCTTTCTAATGCCGGGGAGCTGTTTTTT CASSTGQLSNAGELFF
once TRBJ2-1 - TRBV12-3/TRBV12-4 TGTGCCAGCACCAACAGGAACCATGAGCAGTTCTTC CASTNRNHEQFF
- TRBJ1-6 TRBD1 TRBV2 TGTGCCAGCAGGCCGGACAGGAATATAAATTCACCCCTCCACTTT CASRPDRNINSPLHF
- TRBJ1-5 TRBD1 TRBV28 TGTGCCAGCAGTTCGGTGGACAGGGCTTTCAATCAGCCCCAGCATTTT CASSSVDRAFNQPQHF
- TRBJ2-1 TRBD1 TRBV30 TGTGCCTCTGACAGGGGAGCCTTTGGTGAGCAGTTCTTC CASDRGAFGEQFF
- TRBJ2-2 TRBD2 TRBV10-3 TGTGCCATCGGGACTTCGGGACTAGCGGGGGTGAACACCGGGGAGCTGTTTTTT CAIGTSGLAGVNTGELFF
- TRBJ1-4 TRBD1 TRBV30 TGTGCCTGGAGTTTCGCAGGGGGGGAAAAACTGTTTTTT CAWSFAGGEKLFF
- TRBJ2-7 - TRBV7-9 TGTGCCAGCAGCTTACCAGGACAGAGGTACGAGCAGTACTTC CASSLPGQRYEQYF
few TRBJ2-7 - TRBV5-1 TGCGCCAGCAGCTTGAGACTCGGTAATTACGAGCAGTACTTC CASSLRLGNYEQYF
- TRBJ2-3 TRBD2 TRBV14 TGTGCCAGCAGCCTTCCGGGGACTAGCTCGTCAGATACGCAGTATTTT CASSLPGTSSSDTQYF
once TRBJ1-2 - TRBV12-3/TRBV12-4 TGTGCCAGCTCACGAGGGATTGATGGCTACACCTTC CASSRGIDGYTF
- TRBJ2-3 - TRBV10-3 TGTGCCATCGGGGGAGGCGGAGTTTATACGCAGTATTTT CAIGGGGVYTQYF
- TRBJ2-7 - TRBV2 TGTGCCAGCAGTGCGTACGAGCAGTACTTC CASSAYEQYF
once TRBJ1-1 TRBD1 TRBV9 TGTGCCAGCAGCGACAGGGGCGACACTGAAGCTTTCTTT CASSDRGDTEAFF
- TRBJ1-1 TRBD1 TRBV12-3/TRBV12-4 TGTGCCAGCAACCAGGGGGCGGGTGAAGCTTTCTTT CASNQGAGEAFF
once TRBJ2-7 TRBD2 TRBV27 TGTGCCAGCAGCCTGGTCACTAGCGGGTCGAGGGAGCAGTACTTC CASSLVTSGSREQYF
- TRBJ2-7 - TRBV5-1 TGCGCCAGCAGCCGGGAAGACGGAGAGCAGTACTTC CASSREDGEQYF
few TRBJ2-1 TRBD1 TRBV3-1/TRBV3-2 TGTGCCAGCAGCCGCGGGACAGGGTCCAATGAGCAGTTCTTC CASSRGTGSNEQFF
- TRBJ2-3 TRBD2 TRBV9 TGTGCCAGCAGCGATAGCGGGGGTGGGACAGATACGCAGTATTTT CASSDSGGGTDTQYF
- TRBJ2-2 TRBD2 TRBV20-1 TGCAGTGCTAGTGGGGAGGGGAGCTACGGCGGGGAGCTGTTTTTT CSASGEGSYGGELFF
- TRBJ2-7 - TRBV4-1 TGCGCCAGCAGCCAAGAGGCCGAGGGCCTACTGTCCTACGAGCAGTACTTC CASSQEAEGLLSYEQYF
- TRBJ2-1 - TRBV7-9 TGTGCCAGCAGCTTATATAGCCTTAGCTCCTACAATGAGCAGTTCTTC CASSLYSLSSYNEQFF
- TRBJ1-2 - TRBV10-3 TGTGCCATCAGTAGATGGGACATCGAGGGGAACTATGGCTACACCTTC CAISRWDIEGNYGYTF
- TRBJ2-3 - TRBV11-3 TGTGCCAGCAGCCCACGGACTGGGGGAGGAGATACGCAGTATTTT CASSPRTGGGDTQYF
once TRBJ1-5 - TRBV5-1 TGCGCCAGCAGCTTGGGAGAAGATCAGCCCCAGCATTTT CASSLGEDQPQHF
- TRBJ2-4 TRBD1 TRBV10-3 TGTGCCATCAGTGATTCACAGGGGGTCCTAGCCAAAAACATTCAGTACTTC CAISDSQGVLAKNIQYF
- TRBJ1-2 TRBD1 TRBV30 TGTGCCTGGCTCTATCAGGGGGGAAGGAAAGGCTACACCTTC CAWLYQGGRKGYTF
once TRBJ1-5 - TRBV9 TGTGCCAGCAGCGTAGCGCGGGGAAGCTACAATCAGCCCCAGCATTTT CASSVARGSYNQPQHF
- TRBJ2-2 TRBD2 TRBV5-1 TGCGCCAGCAGCTTGGCACTAGCGGGAGAAACCGGGGAGCTGTTTTTT CASSLALAGETGELFF
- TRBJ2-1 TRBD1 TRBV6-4 TGTGCCAGCAGTACCGAACCGGGACAGGGTCGCAATGAGCAGTTCTTC CASSTEPGQGRNEQFF
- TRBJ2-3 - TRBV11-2 TGTGCCAGCAGCCTCCAGCGGGCCCGGGGTACGCAGTATTTT CASSLQRARGTQYF
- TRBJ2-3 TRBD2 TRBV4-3 TGCGCCAGCAGCCAATTAGGGGGGCGAGGAAGGCTAGCGGGGTTCACAGATACGCAGTATTTT CASSQLGGRGRLAGFTDTQYF
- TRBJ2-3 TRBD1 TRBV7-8 TGTGCCAGCAGCTTCGACCGGGACAGGGGTCCAGATACGCAGTATTTT CASSFDRDRGPDTQYF
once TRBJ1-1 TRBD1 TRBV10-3 TGTGCCATCAGTGAGCTTAGGACAGGTGCTGAAGCTTTCTTT CAISELRTGAEAFF
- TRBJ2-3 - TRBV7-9 TGTGCCAGCGCGTCGGGGGATACGCAGTATTTT CASASGDTQYF
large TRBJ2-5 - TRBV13 TGTGCCAGCAGCTACTCGGGGGAGGAAGAGACCCAGTACTTC CASSYSGEEETQYF
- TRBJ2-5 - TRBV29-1 TGCAGCGTAACAGATCCGGAGACCCAGTACTTC CSVTDPETQYF
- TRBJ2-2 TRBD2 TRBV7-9 TGTGCCAGCAGCTCTAGCGGGAGGGCGAACACCGGGGAGCTGTTTTTT CASSSSGRANTGELFF
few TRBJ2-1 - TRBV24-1 TGTGCCACCAGTGGAGGCCTATTGGATCAGAGCTCCTACAATGAGCAGTTCTTC CATSGGLLDQSSYNEQFF